These 25 T cell receptor beta chains were all obtained from the same sample, sequenced in a study of blood T cell repertoires in COVID-19. Produced via immunoSEQ multiplex PCR; TCRdb's table is partial and in-frame only. This sample carries 200,000 to 250,000 clones, about 90% of them seen once, and the ten largest clones take roughly 12%. The sequencing input was peripheral blood. These receptors originate from a woman under 30 who had recovered from COVID-19.

The V gene is TRBV13, the J gene TRBJ1-1; D perhaps matches TRBD1 (5 bases). The CDR3 has 14 amino acids. Germline V gene lookup returns CDR1 PRHDT and CDR2 FYEKMQ (reference sequence). V dropped 5 bases and J dropped 1 base, with 11 bases sitting between them. In DNA form, the CDR3 reads TGTGCCAGCAGCCCAGAGACAGCGAACACTGAAGCTTTCTTT. Protein product: CASSPETANTEAFF.

DNA of the CDR3: TGTGCCAGCAGTGAAAGGGCCCCCCCCGGGCCGGGGGAGACCCAGTACTTC. Translating gives CASSERAPPGPGETQYF. The V and J genes are TRBV6-1 and TRBJ2-5; maybe TRBD2 (5 bases). The CDR3 runs 17 residues. V was clipped by 2 bases and J by 5 bases, with 21 bases between them. Germline V CDR1 and CDR2: MNHNS, SASEGT.

The table lists this clone with a few counts. The chain joins TRBV7-9 to TRBJ2-7; no clear D gene. The CDR3 is 11 residues long. CDR1 and CDR2 from the germline V gene are SEHNR and FQNEAQ (reference sequence). Trimming removed 6 bases from V and 4 bases from J, with 7 bases in between. CDR3 DNA: TGTGCCAGCAGGACAACTTACGAGCAGTACTTC. Residues: CASRTTYEQYF.

This sequence joins TRBV18 and TRBJ2-3; unclear D gene. The germline V and J ends were trimmed by 3 bases and 4 bases, with 8 bases remaining between them. CDR3 length: 13 residues. Germline CDR1 reads KGHSH; CDR2 reads LQKENI. The CDR3 region is CASSPRGADTQYF. The CDR3 DNA reads TGTGCCAGCTCACCGCGAGGCGCAGATACGCAGTATTTT. The whole variable domain, remainder taken from reference TRBV18 and TRBJ2-3, is NAGVMQNPRHLVRRRGQEARLRCSPMKGHSHVYWYRQLPEEGLKFMVYLQKENIIDESGMPKERFSAEFPKEGPSILRIQQVVRGDSAAYFCASSPRGADTQYFGPGTRLTVL.

The chain combines TRBV19 with TRBJ1-5; 12 nucleotides agree with TRBD1. The germline V gene has CDR1 LNHDA and CDR2 SQIVND (reference sequence). The CDR3 totals 20 residues. With V trimmed by 4 bases and J by 1 base, 14 bases remained unmatched. Here the CDR3 reads CASSRDRGRLEWGSNQPQHF. As DNA, the CDR3 is TGTGCCAGTAGTAGGGACAGGGGGCGACTCGAGTGGGGGAGCAATCAGCCCCAGCATTTT.

The rearrangement joins TRBV7-8 to TRBJ2-3; D perhaps matches TRBD2 (5 bases). The CDR3 loop spans 15 amino acids. V was shortened by 1 base and J by 6 bases, with 14 bases between the two germline ends. CDR1 and CDR2 from the germline V gene are SGHVS and FQNEAQ. The DNA of the CDR3 is TGTGCCAGCAGCTTAGAACGGACTGGTCCTGATACGCAGTATTTT. Protein: CASSLERTGPDTQYF.

In its sample, this clone was seen a few times. This chain uses TRBV10-3 with TRBJ1-1; D remains unclear. This CDR3 region has 14 residues. The germline V gene has CDR1 ENHRY and CDR2 SYGVKD. Trimming stripped 4 bases from V and 1 base from J, with 10 bases between. In DNA form, the CDR3 reads TGTGCCATCAGTGGAGGTCAGTCGAACACTGAAGCTTTCTTT. It translates to CAISGGQSNTEAFF.

The chain joins TRBV10-3 to TRBJ2-3, with 10 nucleotides matching TRBD2. The length of the CDR3 is 17 residues. CDR1 is ENHRY, CDR2 SYGVKD, per germline. V dropped 0 bases and J dropped 4; count of bases not matched to a gene: 7. In DNA, the CDR3 is TGTGCCATCAGTGAGTCGCTACTAGCGGGGAGATCAGATACGCAGTATTTT. Translating it yields CAISESLLAGRSDTQYF.

This chain uses TRBV7-2 with TRBJ1-5, with D maybe TRBD1 (6 bases). Trimming shortened V by 2 bases and J by 5 bases, and 16 bases separated the two germline ends. CDR3 length: 16 amino acids. Germline CDR1 and CDR2: SGHTA and FQGNSA. CDR3 coding DNA: TGTGCCAGCAGCTTACCCAAGGGGGGGGTGCATCAGCCCCAGCATTTT. This encodes CASSLPKGGVHQPQHF. The full variable domain, completed using reference TRBV7-2 and TRBJ1-5, is GAGVSQSPSNKVTEKGKDVELRCDPISGHTALYWYRQSLGQGLEFLIYFQGNSAPDKSGLPSDRFSAERTGGSVSTLTIQRTQQEDSAVYLCASSLPKGGVHQPQHFGDGTRLSIL.

V usage is TRBV6-2 or TRBV6-3 and J usage is TRBJ2-7, with TRBD1 as a possible D gene (5 bases). CDR1 is MNHEY and CDR2 is SVGEGT in the germline V gene. V shed 2 bases and J shed 7 bases, with 18 bases lying between them. There are 15 residues in the CDR3. Written as DNA, the CDR3 is TGTGCCAGCAGTTACCATTCGGGCAGGGCTCTTGAGCAGTACTTC. The encoded protein is CASSYHSGRALEQYF.

The chain recombines TRBV5-6 with TRBJ2-3, with 7 bases aligning to TRBD2. The CDR3 spans 15 residues. Per germline, CDR1 SGHDT and CDR2 YYEEEE. J lost 6 bases, V lost 4 bases, and 11 bases had no gene match. CDR3 in DNA: TGTGCCAGCAGCGAGGGCGGCGGGAGCGTGGATACGCAGTATTTT. This translates into CASSEGGGSVDTQYF.

This chain links TRBV4-2 with TRBJ2-2, with TRBD2 matching 8 bases. Germline CDR1 reads LGHNA; CDR2 reads YNFKEQ. The CDR3 length is 17 residues. V lost 0 bases and J lost 1; bases outside the gene matches: 4. The CDR3 DNA reads as TGTGCCAGCAGCCAAGAGATTGCGGGAGGGAACACCGGGGAGCTGTTTTTT. It is translated as CASSQEIAGGNTGELFF.

J is TRBJ2-5 and V is TRBV19, with 7 nucleotides matching TRBD1. The germline V gene has CDR1 LNHDA and CDR2 SQIVND (reference sequence). CDR3 length: 14 residues. V trimming: 4 bases; J trimming: 1 base; junction bases outside the gene matches: 3. CDR3 coding DNA: TGTGCCAGTAGTACTTGGACAGGCCAAGAGACCCAGTACTTC. It is translated as CASSTWTGQETQYF.

The DNA of the CDR3 is TGTGCCAGTAGGATCGCCCCCCCCCTACCCGCGCCACGGACTAGCAAAGCCTACGAGCAGTACTTC. Protein: CASRIAPPLPAPRTSKAYEQYF. The chain recombines TRBV19 with TRBJ2-7, with 8 bases fitting TRBD2. The CDR3 totals 22 residues. With V trimmed by 6 bases and J by 2 bases, 30 bases remained unmatched. The germline V gene has CDR1 LNHDA and CDR2 SQIVND (reference sequence).

The V gene is TRBV28, the J gene TRBJ1-2; tentatively, D is TRBD1 (5 bases). This CDR3 region has 13 residues. The germline gives CDR1 MDHEN, CDR2 SYDVKM. Deletions cut 7 bases from V and 2 bases from J, with 11 bases between. The CDR3 sequence is CASMFGGNYGYTF. CDR3 coding DNA: TGTGCCAGCATGTTTGGGGGGAACTATGGCTACACCTTC.

V and J are TRBV11-2 and TRBJ2-1; D possibly corresponds to TRBD1 (6 bases). The germline CDR1 and CDR2 sequences are SGHAT and FQNNGV. There are 15 residues in the CDR3. Trimming shortened V by 1 base and J by 10 bases, and 17 bases separated the two germline ends. CDR3 sequence (DNA): TGTGCCAGCAGCTTAGGCGGCAGGGGCCGCTCCGAGCAGTTCTTC. It encodes CASSLGGRGRSEQFF.

This chain connects TRBV10-2 to TRBJ2-7; a possible D gene is TRBD2 (6 bases). Looked up from germline, CDR1 is WSHSY and CDR2 is SAAADI. CDR3 length: 13 residues. The V and J ends lost 6 bases and 1 base respectively, with 10 bases between them. In DNA form, the CDR3 reads TGCGCCAGCAGCCTAGCGCCTTCCTACGAGCAGTACTTC. This encodes CASSLAPSYEQYF.

The rearrangement uses TRBV13 and TRBJ2-7, with TRBD1 matching 9 bases. This CDR3 comprises 14 residues. V was pared by 4 bases and J by 6 bases, with 7 bases of the junction left unmatched. Germline CDR1 and CDR2: PRHDT and FYEKMQ (reference sequence). Written as DNA, the CDR3 is TGTGCCAGCAGCTCCGGACAGGGGTTACGCGAGCAGTACTTC. This encodes CASSSGQGLREQYF.

The rearrangement uses TRBV5-6 and TRBJ2-7; 9 positions match TRBD1. In germline, CDR1 is SGHDT, CDR2 YYEEEE. The CDR3 sequence is 13 residues long. V shed 4 bases and J 7 bases; nucleotides not matched to a gene: 6. For the CDR3, the DNA is TGTGCCAGCAGCCGGGACAGGGTGAGTGAGCAGTACTTC. Amino acids: CASSRDRVSEQYF.

The chain employs TRBV9 and TRBJ1-2; TRBD1 is a possible D gene (6 bases). The CDR3 contains 14 residues. The germline V gene has CDR1 SGDLS and CDR2 YYNGEE. The V end was cut by 4 bases, the J end by 2 bases, with 12 bases between. For the CDR3, the DNA is TGTGCCAGCAGCCCCAGCGGACAGAACTATGGCTACACCTTC. Protein product: CASSPSGQNYGYTF. Using reference TRBV9 and TRBJ1-2 for the parts outside the CDR3, the full variable domain is DSGVTQTPKHLITATGQRVTLRCSPRSGDLSVYWYQQSLDQGLQFLIQYYNGEERAKGNILERFSAQQFPDLHSELNLSSLELGDSALYFCASSPSGQNYGYTFGSGTRLTVV.

The gene calls are TRBV19 and TRBJ2-1, with 8 bases identical to TRBD1. The J segment lost 4 bases and the V segment lost 8 bases, leaving 13 bases of the junction unmatched. This CDR3 is built from 16 residues. In germline, CDR1 is LNHDA, CDR2 SQIVND (reference sequence). The CDR3 DNA reads as TGTGCCAGTGCACAGGGGGGACGACCTGCGTACAATGAGCAGTTCTTC. This gives the protein CASAQGGRPAYNEQFF.

This clone has just a few counts. For the CDR3, the DNA is TGTGCCAGCACCTTATCCACAGATACGCAGTATTTT. Translation: CASTLSTDTQYF. The chain couples TRBV12-3 or TRBV12-4 to TRBJ2-3; D is ambiguous. The CDR3 is 12 amino acids. V lost 7 bases and J 2 bases, leaving 7 bases between the germline ends.

This clone was seen a handful of times. The rearrangement joins TRBV27 to TRBJ2-1, with TRBD2 identical over 9 bases. CDR3 length equals 14 residues. The J segment lost 10 bases and the V segment lost 3 bases, leaving 7 bases of the junction unmatched. Germline CDR1 reads MNHEY; CDR2 reads SMNVEV (reference sequence). The CDR3 DNA sequence: TGTGCCAGCAGTTTTAGCGGGAGTTTGGCCGAGCAGTTCTTC. It is translated as CASSFSGSLAEQFF.

The chain carries TRBV11-2 and TRBJ1-6, with 8 bases fitting TRBD1. Germline values: CDR1 SGHAT, CDR2 FQNNGV. CDR3 length equals 14 residues. The V and J ends lost 3 bases and 7 bases, in that order; junction bases with no gene match: 2. CDR3 in amino acids: CASSFTGGNSPLHF. DNA of the CDR3: TGTGCCAGCAGCTTCACAGGGGGAAATTCACCCCTCCACTTT.

The chain couples TRBV21-1 to TRBJ2-5; the table's TRBD2 call for D was not verified on the DNA. TRBV21-1 is classified as a pseudogene. There are 14 residues in the CDR3. CDR3: CASSKTSGKETQYF. The CDR3 DNA reads as TGTGCCAGCAGCAAGACTAGCGGGAAAGAGACCCAGTACTTC.